Presented here are 12 T cell receptor beta chains from one specimen sequenced in a study of T cell repertoires in cytomegalovirus infection. TCRdb called the reads again in MiXCR, with one record for every CDR3 protein. The sample consists of approximately 730,000 distinct CDR3 sequences, around 30% of them appearing once. These TCRs' antigens remain unknown. The source was cultured PBMCs, collected from culture after CMV antigen stimulation. These receptors came from a human donor in good health (CMV status not recorded). Some clones in this sample may be carry-over from other donors' samples.

This clonotype was counted ten times or more. The chain links TRBV6-2 or TRBV6-3 to TRBJ2-5; 9 bases map to TRBD2. V gave up 8 bases and J gave up 6 bases; unmatched junction bases: 16. The CDR3 extends over 16 amino acids. In germline, CDR1 is MNHEY, CDR2 SVGEGT. CDR3 residues: CASRAAGAGGTKTQYF. CDR3 in DNA: TGTGCCAGCCGGGCGGCGGGAGCGGGGGGTACGAAGACCCAGTACTTC.

CDR3 nucleotide sequence: TGTGCCAGCAGTCTCGGACAGGGGGCAGGAGGGCAGACTGAAGCTTTCTTT. Translated: CASSLGQGAGGQTEAFF. This rearrangement joins TRBV28 to TRBJ1-1; 11 bases fit TRBD1. This CDR3 spans 17 amino acids. Germline CDR1 and CDR2: MDHEN and SYDVKM. J lost 5 bases, V lost 5 bases, and 13 bases had no gene match.

This clonotype was found a few times. V is TRBV3-1 and J is TRBJ1-1; D uncertain. CDR1 is LGHDT, CDR2 YNNKEL, per germline (reference sequence). This CDR3 is built from 13 residues. V was trimmed by 6 bases and J by 6 bases, leaving 14 bases between them. CDR3 sequence reads: CASSTGPEPEAFF. In DNA form, the CDR3 reads TGTGCCAGCAGTACCGGACCGGAACCTGAAGCTTTCTTT. Drawing the rest from reference TRBV3-1 and TRBJ1-1, the complete variable domain is DTAVSQTPKYLVTQMGNDKSIKCEQNLGHDTMYWYKQDSKKFLKIMFSYNNKELIINETVPNRFSPKSPDKAHLNLHINSLELGDSAVYFCASSTGPEPEAFFGQGTRLTVV.

The V gene is TRBV7-3, the J gene TRBJ2-2; D is perhaps TRBD1 (7 bases). Trimming took off 5 bases at V and 5 bases at J, with 18 bases between the two ends. Germline CDR1 and CDR2: SGHTA and FQGTGA. The CDR3 extends over 16 amino acids. CDR3 in amino acids: CASSQIRGRRTGELFF. CDR3 nucleotides: TGTGCCAGCAGCCAAATCAGGGGGAGGAGAACCGGGGAGCTGTTTTTT.

As to this clonotype: Possible read error: a much larger clone is one base away. The CDR3 nucleotides are TGTGCCAGCAGCTTAGTTCCACCCCAGGGATTGGGTACGCAGTATTTT. The encoded protein is CASSLVPPQGLGTQYF. J is TRBJ2-3 and V is TRBV7-6; tentative D call: TRBD1 (5 bases). The CDR3 has 16 amino acids. Trimming took off 1 base at V and 8 bases at J, with 19 bases between the two ends. From germline, CDR1 is SGHVS and CDR2 FNYEAQ. Full variable domain (rest looked up from reference TRBV7-6 and TRBJ2-3): GAGVSQSPRYKVTKRGQDVALRCDPISGHVSLYWYRQALGQGPEFLTYFNYEAQQDKSGLPNDRFSAERPEGSISTLTIQRTEQRDSAMYRCASSLVPPQGLGTQYFGPGTRLTVL.

This sequence joins TRBV12-3 or TRBV12-4 and TRBJ2-3, with D maybe TRBD1 (7 bases). This CDR3 spans 18 amino acids. Trimming shortened V by 0 bases and J by 3 bases, and 19 bases separated the two germline ends. CDR3 sequence (DNA): TGTGCCAGCAGTTTAGCGCCTCCCACTAGCAGGGGGACAGATACGCAGTATTTT. The encoded protein is CASSLAPPTSRGTDTQYF.

This sequence joins TRBV6-1 and TRBJ1-3; D gene uncertain. Germline V CDR1 and CDR2: MNHNS, SASEGT. CDR3 length: 14 residues. V was cut by 4 bases and J by 0 bases, with 7 bases left in between. The CDR3 sequence: CASSGQYSGNTIYF. In DNA, the CDR3 is TGTGCCAGCAGTGGACAATACTCTGGAAACACCATATATTTT.

DNA for the CDR3: TGCAGTGCTAGGAGTCTCCAGACCTACAATGAGCAGTTCTTC. It translates to CSARSLQTYNEQFF. This chain joins TRBV20-1 and TRBJ2-1, with D uncertain. CDR3 length equals 14 residues. The V gene's germline CDR1 is DFQATT and CDR2 SNEGSKA (reference sequence). Trimming stripped 3 bases from V and 2 bases from J, with 11 bases between.

This clonotype was seen more than once but under ten times. This CDR3 reads CASSLPGGGSGYTF. The CDR3 bases are TGTGCCAGCAGCTTACCCGGGGGGGGCTCTGGCTACACCTTC. The chain couples TRBV28 to TRBJ1-2, with D possibly being TRBD1 (6 bases). CDR3 size: 14 residues. CDR1 is MDHEN, CDR2 SYDVKM, per germline. V shed 6 bases and J shed 7 bases, with 18 bases lying between them.

The sample holds one count of this clonotype. J is TRBJ2-7 and V is TRBV15; D not resolved. Germline CDR1 LNHNV, CDR2 YYDKDF (reference sequence). This CDR3 is built from 14 residues. Trimming removed 4 bases at V and 2 bases at J, with 12 bases between. CDR3 DNA sequence: TGTGCCACCAGCAACGGACCGGCGGCCTACGAGCAGTACTTC. Amino acid sequence: CATSNGPAAYEQYF.

This clonotype was counted many times. The chain uses TRBV7-2 and TRBJ2-7; the match to TRBD2 covers 9 bases. After removal of 1 base from V and 3 bases from J, the junction contained 7 bases not matched to a gene. The CDR3 contains 16 residues. Germline lookup yields CDR1 SGHTA and CDR2 FQGNSA. CDR3 in DNA: TGTGCCAGCAGCTTAGTTTGGCGGGGGGGCCACTACGAGCAGTACTTC. Translation gives CASSLVWRGGHYEQYF. The variable domain in full, with the rest retrieved from reference TRBV7-2 and TRBJ2-7, is GAGVSQSPSNKVTEKGKDVELRCDPISGHTALYWYRQSLGQGLEFLIYFQGNSAPDKSGLPSDRFSAERTGGSVSTLTIQRTQQEDSAVYLCASSLVWRGGHYEQYFGPGTRLTVT.

The rearrangement links TRBV6-6 to TRBJ2-7; the D is unclear. CDR1 and CDR2 from the germline V gene are MNHNY and SVGAGI (reference sequence). The CDR3 has 16 residues. V was trimmed by 2 bases and J by 0 bases, leaving 14 bases between them. As DNA, the CDR3 is TGTGCCAGCAGTTACGTTTGGCAGAAAAACTCCTACGAGCAGTACTTC. Protein: CASSYVWQKNSYEQYF.